The present TCR beta chain was sequenced within a study of cytomegalovirus exposure and HLA in healthy donors. Notes on the study in general: Among TCR beta chains, those listed as cytomegalovirus-associated numbered some 170. In the roughly 120 validation repertoires, a later analysis found that first-cohort TCR clusters tended to co-occur.

V was clipped by 2 bases and J by 7 bases; unmatched bases: 6. The CDR3 loop spans 14 amino acids. Germline values: CDR1 MNHNS, CDR2 SASEGT. Profiled with immunoSEQ multiplex PCR; TCRdb holds only in-frame clones, not every one. The repertoire holds more than 200,000 clones, with about 90% as singletons. Concerning this clone itself: Its matching antigen is unknown.

The V call is TRBV6-1, the J call TRBJ1-2; TRBD1 matches 8 bases. This receptor was identified in a man in his late teens or twenties in good health and CMV-seropositive. The sequenced sample consisted of PBMCs. The CDR3: CASSEIGTGSGYTF. The DNA for the CDR3 is TGTGCCAGCAGTGAAATCGGGACAGGATCTGGCTACACCTTC.